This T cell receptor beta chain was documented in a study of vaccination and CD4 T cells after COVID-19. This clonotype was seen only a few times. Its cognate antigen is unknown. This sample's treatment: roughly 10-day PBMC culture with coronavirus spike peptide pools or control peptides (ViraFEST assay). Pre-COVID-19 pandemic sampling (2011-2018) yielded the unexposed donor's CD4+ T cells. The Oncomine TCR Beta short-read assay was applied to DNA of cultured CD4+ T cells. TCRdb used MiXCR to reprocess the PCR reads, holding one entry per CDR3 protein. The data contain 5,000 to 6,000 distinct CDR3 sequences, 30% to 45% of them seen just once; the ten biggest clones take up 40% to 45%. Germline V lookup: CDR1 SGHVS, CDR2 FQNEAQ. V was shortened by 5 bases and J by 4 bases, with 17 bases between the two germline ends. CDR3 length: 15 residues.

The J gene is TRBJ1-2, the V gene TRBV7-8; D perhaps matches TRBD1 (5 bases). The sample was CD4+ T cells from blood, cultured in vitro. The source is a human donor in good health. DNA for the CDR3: TGTGCCAGCAGCCGGGGGATCATCGCTGGCTATGGCTACACCTTC. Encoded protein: CASSRGIIAGYGYTF.